This TCR beta chain was identified in a study of a mutant IDH1 vaccine in newly diagnosed glioma (dated by TCRdb to about 2021). Looking at the study overall: Eight vaccinations were administered to patients in weeks 1, 3, 5, 7, 11, 15, 19 and 23, corresponding to visits V03 through V10. Peripheral blood samples were drawn at six visits, namely V03 (baseline), V05, V07, V10, V12 and V13. Vaccination started 4-6 weeks after radiotherapy alone, or was given together with temozolomide cycles in the groups whose treatment included chemotherapy. Prior to enrollment, patients had been given standard therapy consisting of radiotherapy alone, temozolomide alone, or radiochemotherapy with temozolomide, with the combination given to most patients. Of the 32 patients who were treated, about 60% were male and about 40% were female, and the mean age was about 37 years. Longitudinal TCRB deep sequencing was done for 25 to 30 treated patients, wherever samples were available for exploratory analyses.

Study-wide findings and limitations: According to the authors, sample limitations meant that analyses of patient blood samples could not be reproduced. Pseudoprogression seemed to be unrelated to changes in the top peripheral T cell clonotypes found by TCRB sequencing. Across multiple MHC alleles, vaccine-induced immune responses were seen in just over 90% of patients. Availability determined which PBMC samples were chosen for TCRB deep sequencing.

This clone was observed once. Its antigen remains undetermined. There are no base qualities to consult, and no much larger clone falls within one base. CDR1 and CDR2, looked up from the germline V gene (reference sequence), are SEHNR and FQNEAQ. Spanning cysteine to phenylalanine, the CDR3 consists of 15 amino acids. The only DNA kept is the CDR3, 45 bases in frame from the first base. Germline trimming amounts to 5 bases on V and 4 bases on J, with 7 as the count of junction bases outside the gene matches. The time point label on this specimen signifies: week 23, last vaccination. Each vaccine dose was 300 ug of a 20-mer mutant IDH1 peptide in Montanide, given subcutaneously with topical imiquimod. Newly diagnosed WHO grade 3 or 4 IDH1-mutant astrocytomas showing loss of nuclear ATRX were present in the donors. The samples were drawn from NOA16, a multicentre, single-arm, open-label phase I trial in Germany that tested a mutant IDH1 peptide vaccine in humans for the first time. Genomic DNA for TCRB sequencing was isolated from EDTA blood with the DNeasy Blood and Tissue Kit.

The library was produced with the immunoSEQ multiplex PCR assay. The hsTCRB Kit was used according to the manufacturer's protocol to amplify rearranged TCR beta chain sequences. Sequencing of TCRB libraries was carried out on an Illumina MiSeq. The source study handled its data this way. The proprietary platform of the kit vendor was used for demultiplexing, trimming and gene mapping. The clones in this table, taken by TCRdb from immuneACCESS, are in-frame only. Not every clone is retained; where verified, under half of the shortfall comes from an unresolved V gene, and the cause of the rest is unknown. V and J calls and clone size are given by that table; D and trimming were obtained from the DNA. The sample records some 60,000 clones, around 86% of which are singletons. Approximately 1.4% of the sample is in the top ten clones.

Source: PBMCs, taken from a glioma patient whose treatment included an IDH1 peptide vaccine. This sequence was found in a man in his forties with glioma. The V and J genes are TRBV7-9 and TRBJ2-7, and 11 junctional nucleotides match TRBD2. The nucleotide sequence reads as follows: TGTGCCAGCAGCCAACTAGCGGGAGCAACATACGAGCAGTACTTC. Translated, this gives CASSQLAGATYEQYF.